This T cell receptor (beta chain) was observed in a study of cytomegalovirus exposure and HLA in healthy donors. The overall study: In a previous analysis, more than 90 million unique TCR beta sequences were found from about 179 million T cells.

The germline V gene encodes CDR1 SNHLY and CDR2 FYNNEI. With 4 bases clipped from V and 6 bases from J, the junction kept 4 bases outside the gene matches. This CDR3 has 13 residues. PCR was performed using 60 Vbeta and 13 Jbeta primers. TCRdb's table, derived via immunoSEQ multiplex PCR, lists solely in-frame clones and lacks some. In the table there are approximately 75,000 clones, 80% to 90% of which are singletons. The chain carries TRBV2 and TRBJ2-5; 8 nucleotides line up with TRBD1. The receptor's source is a man aged 70-80 years in good health and CMV-seropositive. The source material was PBMCs. The CDR3 reads CASSGDRRQTQYF. CDR3 nucleotides: TGTGCCAGCAGTGGGGACAGGCGGCAGACCCAGTACTTC.